This is a list of T cell receptor beta chains from one sample in a study of T cell repertoires in cytomegalovirus infection. Their antigens are not known. In TCRdb, the reads were re-called with MiXCR into one record per CDR3 protein. This table holds hundreds of thousands of distinct CDR3 sequences, around a third found once. The input for sequencing was cultured PBMCs, taken from culture after CMV antigen stimulation. Receptor source: a human donor in good health (CMV status not recorded). Some clones in this sample may be carry-over from other donors' samples. Each CDR3 is given with its conserved first and last residue. D genes are given only for firm matches. Only some rows state a clone size, as once, few, many or a class for expanded clones.

j_call	v_call	d_call	clone_size	cdr3_aa	cdr3_nt
TRBJ1-2	TRBV6-6	TRBD1	few	CASSSWGQNYTF	TGTGCCAGCAGTTCATGGGGACAGAACTACACCTTC
TRBJ1-1	TRBV12-3/TRBV12-4	NA	few	CASSLNSAEAFF	TGTGCCAGCAGTTTAAATTCTGCCGAAGCTTTCTTT
TRBJ2-2	TRBV4-2	NA	NA	CASSFGPVPNTGELFF	TGTGCCAGCAGCTTTGGACCCGTCCCGAACACCGGGGAGCTGTTTTTT
TRBJ1-5	TRBV7-6	TRBD1	few	CASSPRGGGVQPQHF	TGTGCCAGCAGCCCCCGGGGAGGGGGCGTTCAGCCCCAGCATTTT
TRBJ2-3	TRBV7-8	NA	few	CASSFLSGFRTDTQYF	TGTGCCAGCAGCTTTTTGAGCGGGTTCCGCACAGATACGCAGTATTTT
TRBJ2-1	TRBV18	TRBD1	NA	CATLQSGTGPNEQFF	TGTGCCACCCTACAGTCCGGGACAGGGCCTAATGAGCAGTTCTTC
TRBJ2-1	TRBV24-1	TRBD2	few	CATGLAGGNEQFF	TGTGCCACCGGACTAGCGGGGGGAAATGAGCAGTTCTTC
TRBJ2-1	TRBV4-1	NA	few	CASSAQRPTSYNEQFF	TGCGCCAGCAGCGCCCAGCGCCCTACGAGTTACAATGAGCAGTTCTTC
TRBJ1-5	TRBV20-1	NA	few	CSARDRGPSNQPQHF	TGCAGTGCTAGAGATAGGGGACCAAGCAATCAGCCCCAGCATTTT
TRBJ2-5	TRBV5-1	NA	NA	CASSYDTPETQYF	TGCGCCAGCAGCTACGACACCCCGGAGACCCAGTACTTC
TRBJ2-1	TRBV10-3	NA	NA	CAISESTGALPLEQFF	TGTGCCATCAGTGAGTCAACGGGGGCCCTCCCTTTGGAGCAGTTCTTC
TRBJ1-4	TRBV7-2	NA	few	CASTSGGAGRGEKLFF	TGTGCCAGCACCAGCGGGGGGGCAGGGAGAGGTGAAAAACTGTTTTTT
TRBJ2-7	TRBV6-2/TRBV6-3	NA	NA	CASSPGVYEQYF	TGTGCCAGCAGCCCTGGGGTATACGAGCAGTACTTC
TRBJ2-2	TRBV4-1	NA	NA	CASSQVPGGELFF	TGCGCCAGCAGCCAAGTCCCGGGCGGGGAGCTGTTTTTT
TRBJ2-7	TRBV7-2	TRBD2	few	CASRRTSGAYEQYF	TGTGCCAGCAGACGGACTAGCGGGGCCTACGAGCAGTACTTC
TRBJ1-2	TRBV7-9	NA	NA	CASSLWENSYGYTF	TGTGCCAGCAGCTTATGGGAAAACAGCTATGGCTACACCTTC
TRBJ1-1	TRBV7-6	NA	many	CASSLSGKTEAFF	TGTGCCAGCAGCTTATCCGGGAAGACTGAAGCTTTCTTT
TRBJ2-1	TRBV5-1	TRBD1	NA	CASSNWDRANNEQFF	TGCGCCAGCAGCAACTGGGACAGGGCCAACAATGAGCAGTTCTTC
TRBJ2-4	TRBV19	NA	NA	CASSEVGLAKNIQYF	TGTGCCAGTAGTGAAGTGGGACTAGCCAAAAACATTCAGTACTTC
TRBJ2-1	TRBV30	NA	NA	CAWSPTRRIEFF	TGTGCCTGGAGTCCTACCCGTAGGATCGAGTTCTTC
TRBJ1-5	TRBV6-1	TRBD1	few	CASSGRQGSNQPQHF	TGTGCCAGCAGTGGGCGACAGGGGAGTAATCAGCCCCAGCATTTT
TRBJ1-6	TRBV12-3/TRBV12-4	NA	NA	CASSRYSSYNSPLHF	TGTGCCAGCAGTCGGTACAGCTCCTATAATTCACCCCTCCACTTT
TRBJ1-6	TRBV7-8	TRBD1	many	CASSTRQGAFGSPLHF	TGTGCCAGCAGCACACGACAGGGGGCCTTTGGTTCACCCCTCCACTTT
TRBJ2-7	TRBV20-1	TRBD2	few	CSARDRHETSRRLKGYEQYF	TGCAGTGCTAGAGATCGACACGAGACTAGCCGAAGACTAAAGGGGTACGAGCAGTACTTC
TRBJ1-5	TRBV19	NA	once	CASSIGRVQPQHF	TGTGCCAGTAGTATCGGCAGGGTCCAGCCCCAGCATTTT
TRBJ2-7	TRBV30	NA	NA	CAWTSERAAYEQYF	TGTGCCTGGACTAGCGAGAGGGCCGCTTACGAGCAGTACTTC
TRBJ2-7	TRBV6-2/TRBV6-3	TRBD2	NA	CASSYSPGLADEKYEQYF	TGTGCCAGCAGTTACTCTCCCGGACTAGCGGATGAGAAATACGAGCAGTACTTC
TRBJ1-2	TRBV28	NA	few	CASSFGGGGRGYTF	TGTGCCAGCAGTTTCGGCGGGGGGGGGAGAGGCTACACCTTC
TRBJ1-5	TRBV28	NA	NA	CASRGVQPQHF	TGTGCCAGCCGGGGGGTTCAGCCCCAGCATTTT
TRBJ1-6	TRBV6-5	TRBD1	NA	CASSEGTEIGYNSPLHF	TGTGCCAGCAGTGAGGGGACAGAAATAGGATATAATTCACCCCTCCACTTT
TRBJ2-7	TRBV11-2	TRBD1	once	CASTPWLTGGYEQYF	TGTGCCAGCACCCCATGGTTGACAGGGGGCTACGAGCAGTACTTC
TRBJ1-2	TRBV12-3/TRBV12-4	TRBD1	few	CASSPPWGTGGHYGYTF	TGTGCCAGCAGTCCTCCCTGGGGGACAGGAGGACACTATGGCTACACCTTC
TRBJ2-5	TRBV12-3/TRBV12-4	NA	few	CASSPQGLETQYF	TGTGCCAGCAGCCCCCAGGGGCTAGAGACCCAGTACTTC
TRBJ2-7	TRBV20-1	NA	few	CSARTYISYEQYF	TGCAGTGCTAGAACATACATTTCCTACGAGCAGTACTTC
TRBJ2-7	TRBV7-2	NA	few	CASSFLTRSSYEQYF	TGTGCCAGCAGCTTCCTGACCCGGAGCTCCTACGAGCAGTACTTC
TRBJ2-3	TRBV20-1	TRBD2	once	CSARSTSGGVDTQYF	TGCAGTGCTAGATCGACTAGCGGGGGGGTCGATACGCAGTATTTT
TRBJ1-6	TRBV7-9	NA	NA	CASSGGADSPLHF	TGTGCCAGCAGCGGCGGGGCGGATTCACCCCTCCACTTT
TRBJ2-7	TRBV12-3/TRBV12-4	TRBD1	NA	CASSTLSHRDRDYEQYF	TGTGCCAGCAGTACCCTATCCCACCGGGACAGGGACTACGAGCAGTACTTC
TRBJ2-7	TRBV6-2/TRBV6-3	NA	NA	CASRPLGLETRGNPYEQYF	TGTGCCAGCAGGCCGTTAGGTCTCGAGACGAGAGGGAACCCCTACGAGCAGTACTTC
TRBJ2-3	TRBV7-2	TRBD2	NA	CASSRKLAGGSDTQYF	TGTGCCAGCAGCCGTAAACTAGCGGGAGGATCAGATACGCAGTATTTT
TRBJ2-2	TRBV28	NA	NA	CASSPTMTLLKPTGELFF	TGTGCCAGCAGTCCAACAATGACACTCTTGAAACCCACCGGGGAGCTGTTTTTT
TRBJ1-1	TRBV19	NA	NA	CASSMLLAPAAFF	TGTGCCAGTAGTATGTTGTTGGCCCCCGCGGCTTTCTTT
TRBJ2-7	TRBV6-6	TRBD1	NA	CASSNLRQGKGDEQYF	TGTGCCAGCAGTAACCTCAGACAGGGGAAGGGCGACGAGCAGTACTTC
TRBJ2-1	TRBV28	TRBD1	few	CASSRRDRGINEQFF	TGTGCCAGCAGTCGCCGGGACAGGGGAATAAATGAGCAGTTCTTC
TRBJ1-1	TRBV5-5	NA	NA	CASSLTAETEAFF	TGTGCCAGCAGTCTTACGGCAGAGACTGAAGCTTTCTTT
TRBJ2-7	TRBV6-2/TRBV6-3	NA	NA	CATGALSSYEQYF	TGTGCCACCGGCGCCCTCAGCTCCTACGAGCAGTACTTC
TRBJ1-2	TRBV5-5	NA	few	CASSFITGSNYGYTF	TGTGCCAGCAGCTTTATTACAGGATCTAACTATGGCTACACCTTC
TRBJ2-1	TRBV28	NA	NA	CASRPGGGEQFF	TGTGCCAGCAGGCCAGGGGGGGGGGAGCAGTTCTTC
TRBJ2-7	TRBV11-2	NA	NA	CASSLDKTVYEQYF	TGTGCCAGCAGCTTAGACAAGACAGTCTACGAGCAGTACTTC
TRBJ2-1	TRBV30	TRBD2	few	CAWSAGLAGVNEQFF	TGTGCCTGGAGTGCAGGACTAGCGGGAGTGAATGAGCAGTTCTTC
TRBJ2-7	TRBV30	NA	NA	CAWSVNYSDEQYF	TGTGCCTGGAGTGTAAACTACTCTGACGAGCAGTACTTC
TRBJ2-1	TRBV11-2	TRBD2	NA	CASSLGRGGSSYNEQFF	TGTGCCAGCAGCTTAGGTCGGGGGGGCAGCTCCTACAATGAGCAGTTCTTC
TRBJ2-4	TRBV19	NA	NA	CASSRLGGGKNIQYF	TGTGCCAGTAGCCGCTTGGGAGGAGGTAAAAACATTCAGTACTTC
TRBJ1-3	TRBV20-1	NA	NA	CSAREGGGSGNTIYF	TGCAGTGCTAGAGAGGGGGGCGGCTCTGGAAACACCATATATTTT
TRBJ2-2	TRBV7-2	NA	NA	CASSLYLSGSTGELFF	TGTGCCAGCAGCTTATACCTGAGTGGGAGCACCGGGGAGCTGTTTTTT